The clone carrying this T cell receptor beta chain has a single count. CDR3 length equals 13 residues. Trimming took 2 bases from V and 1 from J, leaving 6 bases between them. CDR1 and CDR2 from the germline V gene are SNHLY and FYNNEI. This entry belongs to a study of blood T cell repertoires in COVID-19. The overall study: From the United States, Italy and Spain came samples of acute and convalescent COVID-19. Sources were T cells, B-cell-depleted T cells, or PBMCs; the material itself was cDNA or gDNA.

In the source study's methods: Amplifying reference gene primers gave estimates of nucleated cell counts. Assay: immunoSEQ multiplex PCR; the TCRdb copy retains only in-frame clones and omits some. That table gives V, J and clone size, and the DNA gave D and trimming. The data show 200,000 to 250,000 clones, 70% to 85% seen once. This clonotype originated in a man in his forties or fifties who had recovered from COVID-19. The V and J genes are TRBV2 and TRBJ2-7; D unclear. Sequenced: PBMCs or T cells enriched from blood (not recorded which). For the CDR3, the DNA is TGTGCCAGCAGTGAAATGGAGTCCTACGAGCAGTACTTC. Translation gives CASSEMESYEQYF. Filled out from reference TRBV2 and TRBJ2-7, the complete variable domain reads EPEVTQTPSHQVTQMGQEVILRCVPISNHLYFYWYRQILGQKVEFLVSFYNNEISEKSEIFDDQFSVERPDGSNFTLKIRSTKLEDSAMYFCASSEMESYEQYFGPGTRLTVT.